This is a list of T cell receptor beta chains from one sample in a study of T-cell memory formation after mild COVID-19. TCRdb passed the 5' RACE reads through MiXCR, listing each CDR3 protein once. The repertoire holds around 150,000 distinct CDR3 sequences, with approximately 10% as singletons. The sequenced sample was PBMCs or a T cell subset sorted from them (not recorded which). These receptors were collected from a man aged 18 to 35 who had mild COVID-19 (a few samples of this study predate the infection). Cell type and time point are not known. CDR3s include the opening cysteine and the closing phenylalanine or tryptophan. The order of the fields is clone size, D gene, V gene, J gene, CDR3 protein, CDR3 DNA. D genes are given only for firm matches. Size is omitted from some rows. Given values are once, few, many or a class for expanded clones.

>few|.|TRBV3-1|TRBJ2-2
CASRLTGFTGELFF
TGTGCCAGCAGGCTAACGGGGTTCACCGGGGAGCTGTTTTTT
>few|.|TRBV11-1|TRBJ1-2
CASSFSGQGVGYTF
TGTGCCAGCAGCTTCAGCGGGCAGGGAGTTGGCTACACCTTC
>many|TRBD1|TRBV5-1|TRBJ1-1
CASSGQGSTEAFF
TGCGCCAGCTCGGGACAGGGGTCCACTGAAGCTTTCTTT
>.|TRBD2|TRBV25-1|TRBJ2-5
CASSEGLAGAPYQETQYF
TGTGCCAGCAGTGAAGGGCTAGCGGGGGCCCCGTACCAAGAGACCCAGTACTTC
>.|.|TRBV30|TRBJ1-2
CAWEQTESFSNYGYTF
TGTGCCTGGGAACAGACCGAGTCTTTCTCTAACTATGGCTACACCTTC
>.|.|TRBV11-1|TRBJ2-3
CASSRGGTDTQYF
TGTGCCAGCAGCAGAGGGGGCACAGATACGCAGTATTTT
>.|.|TRBV5-1|TRBJ2-3
CASGPGFLADTQYF
TGCGCCAGCGGACCAGGGTTTTTAGCAGATACGCAGTATTTT
>.|.|TRBV21-1|TRBJ2-1
CASTLRGPNEQFF
TGTGCCAGCACCCTAAGGGGGCCCAATGAGCAGTTCTTC
>few|.|TRBV9|TRBJ2-2
CASSVDTSSIPGELFF
TGTGCCAGCAGCGTGGATACGAGTTCTATCCCCGGGGAGCTGTTTTTT
>.|TRBD1|TRBV4-1|TRBJ2-7
CASSQGQGPRYEQYF
TGCGCCAGCAGCCAAGGACAGGGTCCCCGATACGAGCAGTACTTC
>few|.|TRBV11-2|TRBJ1-1
CASSLEGFTEAFF
TGTGCCAGCAGCTTAGAGGGGTTCACTGAAGCTTTCTTT
>.|TRBD2|TRBV7-2|TRBJ2-1
CASSLALGLVGEQFF
TGTGCCAGCAGCTTAGCGCTGGGACTAGTGGGTGAGCAGTTCTTC
>few|.|TRBV5-1|TRBJ2-7
CASSLRTVEGEQYF
TGCGCCAGCAGTCTTCGGACAGTTGAAGGCGAGCAGTACTTC
>few|TRBD2|TRBV6-6|TRBJ2-1
CASTPGGNSLGEQFF
TGTGCCAGCACCCCGGGGGGAAATTCCCTCGGGGAGCAGTTCTTC
>few|.|TRBV28|TRBJ1-2
CASLTTGANYGYTF
TGTGCCAGCCTAACTACGGGGGCCAACTATGGCTACACCTTC
>few|.|TRBV15|TRBJ1-6
CATTNTDPSPLHF
TGTGCCACCACTAATACAGATCCCTCACCCCTCCACTTT
>many|.|TRBV6-5|TRBJ2-3
CASSPPGTDTQYF
TGTGCCAGCAGTCCCCCCGGCACAGATACGCAGTATTTT
>few|TRBD2|TRBV7-8|TRBJ2-2
CASSLALGGGNTGELFF
TGTGCCAGCAGCTTAGCCTTAGGCGGGGGGAACACCGGGGAGCTGTTTTTT
>few|TRBD1|TRBV12-3/TRBV12-4|TRBJ1-5
CASSPPSGTGGYQPQHF
TGTGCCAGCAGCCCCCCTTCCGGGACAGGGGGCTATCAGCCCCAGCATTTT
>few|.|TRBV2|TRBJ1-2
CASSESAYGYTF
TGTGCCAGCAGTGAATCGGCCTATGGCTACACCTTC
>many|.|TRBV29-1|TRBJ2-5
CSAPGETQYF
TGCAGCGCCCCCGGAGAGACCCAGTACTTC
>.|TRBD2|TRBV11-3|TRBJ2-5
CASSRGVETQYF
TGTGCCAGCTCCCGGGGGGTGGAGACCCAGTACTTC
>.|TRBD2|TRBV9|TRBJ2-5
CASSVGVAGDGTQYF
TGTGCCAGCAGCGTAGGGGTAGCGGGGGATGGGACCCAGTACTTC
>few|.|TRBV10-3|TRBJ2-3
CAISDRWDTQYF
TGTGCCATCAGTGATAGGTGGGATACGCAGTATTTT
>many|.|TRBV5-1|TRBJ2-2
CATKPTSNTGELFF
TGCGCCACCAAGCCGACTTCGAACACCGGGGAGCTGTTTTTT
>.|TRBD1|TRBV4-1|TRBJ2-1
CASSQVGEGTGRNEQFF
TGCGCCAGCAGCCAAGTAGGCGAGGGGACAGGGCGGAATGAGCAGTTCTTC
>many|.|TRBV6-5|TRBJ2-3
CASSLRGGTDTQYF
TGTGCCAGCAGTTTAAGGGGAGGCACAGATACGCAGTATTTT
>.|TRBD1|TRBV11-2|TRBJ2-1
CASRVGGTGGDYNEQFF
TGTGCCAGCAGAGTTGGGGGGACAGGTGGGGATTACAATGAGCAGTTCTTC
>few|TRBD1|TRBV6-6|TRBJ2-4
CASTTRGQGKNIQYF
TGTGCCAGCACTACAAGGGGACAGGGGAAAAACATTCAGTACTTC
>few|.|TRBV19|TRBJ1-6
CASSMFAAGSPLHF
TGTGCCAGTAGTATGTTCGCCGCAGGTTCACCCCTCCACTTT
>few|.|TRBV24-1|TRBJ2-1
CATSGRGAGSYNEQFF
TGTGCCACCAGTGGACGGGGGGCTGGTTCCTACAATGAGCAGTTCTTC
>.|TRBD1|TRBV19|TRBJ1-1
CASSDLRRGGTEAFF
TGTGCCAGTAGCGACCTTCGCAGGGGGGGCACTGAAGCTTTCTTT
>.|.|TRBV10-3|TRBJ1-4
CAIGQLNEKLFF
TGTGCCATCGGGCAACTTAATGAAAAACTGTTTTTT
>few|.|TRBV2|TRBJ1-2
CASSEVRGGYTF
TGTGCCAGCAGTGAAGTTAGGGGTGGCTACACCTTC
>few|TRBD1|TRBV9|TRBJ2-3
CASSPRQGRADTQYF
TGTGCCAGCAGCCCCCGACAGGGTCGCGCAGATACGCAGTATTTT
>few|.|TRBV14|TRBJ1-1
CASSQGESQGRTEAFF
TGTGCCAGCAGCCAAGGGGAGTCCCAGGGGCGAACTGAAGCTTTCTTT
>.|.|TRBV28|TRBJ1-2
CASSWGGANYGYTF
TGTGCCAGCAGTTGGGGGGGAGCTAACTATGGCTACACCTTC
>few|.|TRBV20-1|TRBJ1-1
CSAWSRGEAFF
TGCAGTGCTTGGTCTCGAGGTGAAGCTTTCTTT
>few|TRBD1|TRBV4-3|TRBJ1-3
CASSRSWTGSGNTIYF
TGCGCCAGCAGCCGTAGTTGGACAGGCTCTGGAAACACCATATATTTT
>.|.|TRBV24-1|TRBJ2-5
CATSDSQDSKETQYF
TGTGCCACCAGTGATTCTCAGGACAGTAAGGAGACCCAGTACTTC